There are a few counts of the clone carrying this T cell receptor beta chain. The antigen is undetermined. Treatment here: roughly ten-day PBMC culture with coronavirus spike peptide pools or control peptides (ViraFEST assay). The Oncomine TCR Beta short-read assay sequenced DNA from cultured CD4+ T cells. TCRdb re-analysed the PCR reads in MiXCR, keeping a single row per CDR3 protein. The table includes roughly 17,000 distinct CDR3 sequences, roughly 56% detected once. The CDR3 is 15 amino acids. The V end was cut by 3 bases, the J end by 7 bases, with 16 bases between. Per germline, CDR1 GTSNPN and CDR2 SVGIG (reference sequence). The data were obtained in a study of vaccination and CD4 T cells after COVID-19.

This chain links TRBV30 with TRBJ1-6; D ambiguous. Sequenced sample: CD4+ T cells from blood, cultured in vitro. The TCR comes from a human donor who had recovered from COVID-19. The CDR3 region is CAWRDGGGFNSPLHF. The DNA for the CDR3 is TGTGCCTGGAGGGACGGAGGAGGATTCAATTCACCCCTCCACTTT.